Below, 2 T cell receptor beta chains from the same sample are listed, as sequenced in a study of T cells in Graves' hyperthyroidism and ophthalmopathy. What was amplified from RNA transcripts were TCR beta CDR3 regions. In the first-round RT-PCR of the TCR CDR3, the HTBI primer set was used. TCRdb reprocessed the multiplex PCR reads with MiXCR, giving one entry per CDR3 protein. In the table there are some 270,000 distinct CDR3 sequences, 13% of which are singletons. The sample was blood. The receptors were sampled from a woman aged 30 to 39 with Graves' hyperthyroidism that later progressed to Graves' ophthalmopathy.

This clonotype was counted at least ten times. V is TRBV7-9 and J is TRBJ1-5, with 7 nucleotides matching TRBD1. This CDR3 contains 17 residues. CDR1 SEHNR and CDR2 FQNEAQ come from the germline V gene (reference sequence). Germline trimming cut 1 base from V and 0 bases from J; bases unmatched to any gene: 6. Written as DNA, the CDR3 is TGTGCCAGCAGCTTAGGTACCGGGACAGATAGCAATCAGCCCCAGCATTTT. Encoded protein: CASSLGTGTDSNQPQHF.

This clonotype was picked up many times. The chain employs TRBV27 and TRBJ1-5; weak D call: TRBD1 (6 bases). The germline CDR1 and CDR2 sequences are MNHEY and SMNVEV (reference sequence). Trimming stripped 3 bases from V and 0 bases from J, with 15 bases between. The CDR3 spans 17 residues. The CDR3 region has the DNA TGTGCCAGCAGTTTCCTGGCGGGGGGCCTTAGCAATCAGCCCCAGCATTTT. Its translation: CASSFLAGGLSNQPQHF.